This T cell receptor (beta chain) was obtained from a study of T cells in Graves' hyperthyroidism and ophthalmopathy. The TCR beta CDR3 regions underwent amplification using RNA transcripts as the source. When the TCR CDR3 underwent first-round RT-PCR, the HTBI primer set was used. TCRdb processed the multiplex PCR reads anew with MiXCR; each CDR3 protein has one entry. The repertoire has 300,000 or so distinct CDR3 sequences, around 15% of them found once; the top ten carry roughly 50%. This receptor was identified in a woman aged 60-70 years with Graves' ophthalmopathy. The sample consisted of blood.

The CDR3 region has the DNA TGTGCCAGCAGCTCCGATAGGGGGGCCAACGTCCTGACTTTC. Encoded protein: CASSSDRGANVLTF. The V gene is TRBV7-2, the J gene TRBJ2-6; D is undetermined. The germline V and J ends were trimmed by 4 bases and 4 bases, with 8 bases remaining between them. The CDR3 runs 14 residues. Looked up from germline, CDR1 is SGHTA and CDR2 is FQGNSA.